This TCR beta chain was identified during a study of blood T cell repertoires in COVID-19. Study at large: COVID-19 samples from acute and convalescent phases originated in the United States, Italy and Spain.

How the authors handled the data: How many nucleated cells were present was estimated from reference gene primer amplification. Profiled with immunoSEQ multiplex PCR; TCRdb holds only in-frame clones, not every one. V, J and clone size reflect that table, while D and trimming were determined from the DNA. The sample shows under 350,000 clones, around 90% of them seen only once. What was sequenced was peripheral blood. This TCR was recovered from a man aged 50 or older with acute or convalescent COVID-19.

The CDR3: CATSDLRTGADTQYF. As DNA, the CDR3 is TGTGCCACCAGTGATTTGAGGACAGGGGCCGATACGCAGTATTTT. The J gene is TRBJ2-3, the V gene TRBV24-1; 9 bases are a match to TRBD1. The CDR3 spans 15 residues. The germline V gene encodes CDR1 KGHDR and CDR2 SFDVKD. V was clipped by 0 bases and J by 6 bases; unmatched bases: 3.